These 12 T cell receptor beta chains were sequenced from one sample in a study of long-term antiretroviral therapy in people with HIV. Sequencing used immunoSEQ v3.0 at survey level. Method: immunoSEQ multiplex PCR; TCRdb's copy keeps in-frame clones and lacks some. The data show roughly 40,000 clones, about 90% seen once. The sequencing here drew on unsorted PBMCs, taken 1.2 years after starting antiretroviral therapy. The receptors were sampled from a woman in her forties or fifties with HIV.

This clone was seen only a few times. This chain uses TRBV5-6 with TRBJ1-2; no reliable D call. V shed 2 bases and J shed 2 bases, with 10 bases lying between them. Germline V gene lookup returns CDR1 SGHDT and CDR2 YYEEEE. The CDR3 runs to 14 residues. The DNA for the CDR3 is TGTGCCAGCAGCTTCGGCAGCCGAAACTATGGCTACACCTTC. Translating it yields CASSFGSRNYGYTF. Combining the CDR3 with reference TRBV5-6 and TRBJ1-2 gives the whole variable domain DAGVTQSPTHLIKTRGQQVTLRCSPKSGHDTVSWYQQALGQGPQFIFQYYEEEERQRGNFPDRFSGHQFPNYSSELNVNALLLGDSALYLCASSFGSRNYGYTFGSGTRLTVV.

The genes are TRBV7-8 and TRBJ2-5; D is perhaps TRBD2 (5 bases). V was pared by 1 base and J by 5 bases, with 14 bases between. Germline CDR1 and CDR2: SGHVS and FQNEAQ. This CDR3 contains 15 residues. The CDR3 loop reads CASSLVRGIGETQYF. Written as DNA, the CDR3 is TGTGCCAGCAGCTTAGTACGGGGAATTGGGGAGACCCAGTACTTC.

This clone appeared a single time. The chain carries TRBV30 and TRBJ1-3; 8 bases align to TRBD1. The germline gives CDR1 GTSNPN, CDR2 SVGIG (reference sequence). The CDR3 loop spans 14 amino acids. With 5 bases clipped from V and 4 bases from J, the junction kept 7 bases outside the gene matches. The CDR3 nucleotides read TGTGCCTGGGGAGTTGGGACAGGAGGAAACACCATATATTTT. The encoded protein is CAWGVGTGGNTIYF.

This sequence joins TRBV12-5 and TRBJ2-2, with 8 nucleotides matching TRBD1. CDR1 and CDR2 (germline): LGHNT, FRNRAP. The CDR3 extends over 15 amino acids. Unmatched junction bases numbered 8, after V lost 4 bases and J lost 7 bases. The CDR3 coding sequence is TGTGCTAGTGGTTCCGACAGGGGCGTTTTCGGGGAGCTGTTTTTT. Translation gives CASGSDRGVFGELFF.

The CDR3 loop reads CASSLGQGYTGELFF. The CDR3 bases are TGTGCCAGCAGCTTAGGACAGGGTTACACCGGGGAGCTGTTTTTT. V and J are TRBV7-9 and TRBJ2-2; 7 nucleotides match TRBD1. Germline V gene data show CDR1 as SEHNR and CDR2 as FQNEAQ (reference sequence). V gave up 1 base and J gave up 3 bases; unmatched junction bases: 2. The CDR3 extends over 15 amino acids.

The chain is built from TRBV7-2 and TRBJ2-3; 9 positions match TRBD2. Germline V gene lookup returns CDR1 SGHTA and CDR2 FQGNSA. The CDR3 runs 16 residues. The ends lost 1 base at V and 1 base at J; junction bases unmatched: 3. This CDR3 reads CASSLGASGGTDTQYF. The CDR3 DNA sequence: TGTGCCAGCAGCTTAGGGGCTAGCGGGGGCACAGATACGCAGTATTTT.

V gene TRBV7-9 combines with J gene TRBJ2-5; 14 bases match TRBD2. Germline V lookup: CDR1 SEHNR, CDR2 FQNEAQ (reference sequence). CDR3 length equals 15 residues. J was trimmed by 4 bases and V by 5 bases; bases with no gene match: 3. The CDR3 DNA reads TGTGCCAGCAGCCGAGGGACTAGCGGGGGAGAGACCCAGTACTTC. It yields the protein CASSRGTSGGETQYF.

With respect to this clone: This sample also contains other DNA sequences that code for the same CDR3. V usage is TRBV2 and J usage is TRBJ2-7, with no clear D. Trimming removed 5 bases at V and 2 bases at J, with 4 bases between. Germline V CDR1 and CDR2: SNHLY, FYNNEI. The CDR3 length is 11 residues. The CDR3 nucleotides are TGTGCCAGCAGTTTGGCCTACGAGCAGTACTTC. Translation gives CASSLAYEQYF. Variable domain in full (rest from reference TRBV2 and TRBJ2-7): EPEVTQTPSHQVTQMGQEVILRCVPISNHLYFYWYRQILGQKVEFLVSFYNNEISEKSEIFDDQFSVERPDGSNFTLKIRSTKLEDSAMYFCASSLAYEQYFGPGTRLTVT.

The CDR3 coding sequence is TGTGCCAGCAGCTTGTGGAGGTTTGGAGGGTACGAGCAGTACTTC. Translation: CASSLWRFGGYEQYF. The rearrangement links TRBV5-6 to TRBJ2-7, with TRBD2 as a possible D gene (6 bases). V lost 1 base to trimming and J lost 4 bases, with 15 bases between them. The germline gives CDR1 SGHDT, CDR2 YYEEEE. The CDR3 is made up of 15 amino acids. The entire variable domain, with the rest obtained from reference TRBV5-6 and TRBJ2-7, is as follows: DAGVTQSPTHLIKTRGQQVTLRCSPKSGHDTVSWYQQALGQGPQFIFQYYEEEERQRGNFPDRFSGHQFPNYSSELNVNALLLGDSALYLCASSLWRFGGYEQYFGPGTRLTVT.

V and J are TRBV11-2 and TRBJ1-2; D is perhaps TRBD1 (6 bases). V was pared by 4 bases and J by 8 bases, with 11 bases between. This CDR3 is built from 12 residues. In germline, CDR1 is SGHAT, CDR2 FQNNGV. The CDR3 nucleotides read TGTGCCAGCAGCTACGGGGGCGCGGGCTACACCTTC. Translation gives CASSYGGAGYTF.

The chain uses TRBV7-3 and TRBJ2-1; possible D gene TRBD2, 5 bases. V lost 3 bases and J lost 0, with 6 bases in between. Germline loops: CDR1 SGHTA, CDR2 FQGTGA. This CDR3 is built from 14 residues. CDR3: CASSFGGSYNEQFF. The DNA for the CDR3 is TGTGCCAGCAGCTTTGGAGGCTCCTACAATGAGCAGTTCTTC.

The CDR3 here is CASSSGALQETQYF. The DNA of the CDR3 is TGTGCCAGCAGCTCGGGGGCACTCCAAGAGACCCAGTACTTC. The V gene is TRBV13, the J gene TRBJ2-5; TRBD1 or TRBD2 may be the D gene (6 bases each). This CDR3 is 14 amino acids long. In germline, CDR1 is PRHDT, CDR2 FYEKMQ (reference sequence). V gave up 4 bases and J gave up 1 base, with 10 bases separating them.